The clone carrying this T cell receptor beta chain was counted ten times or more. The TCR beta CDR3 regions underwent amplification using RNA transcripts as the source. HTBI primers drove first-round RT-PCR of the TCR CDR3. TCRdb analysed the multiplex PCR reads with MiXCR anew, one entry per CDR3 protein. The data show about 210,000 distinct CDR3 sequences, approximately 16% seen once. These data originate in a study of T cells in Graves' hyperthyroidism and ophthalmopathy. With 0 bases removed from V and 0 bases from J, the gap between germline ends came to 5 bases. CDR3 length equals 13 residues. The germline CDR1 and CDR2 sequences are DFQATT and SNEGSKA (reference sequence).

The rearrangement uses TRBV20-1 and TRBJ1-2; D ambiguous. Sequences were obtained from blood. This clonotype was obtained from a man aged 35-49 years with Graves' hyperthyroidism. CDR3 in DNA: TGCAGTGCTAGAGAAGCCACTAACTATGGCTACACCTTC. Amino acid sequence: CSAREATNYGYTF.